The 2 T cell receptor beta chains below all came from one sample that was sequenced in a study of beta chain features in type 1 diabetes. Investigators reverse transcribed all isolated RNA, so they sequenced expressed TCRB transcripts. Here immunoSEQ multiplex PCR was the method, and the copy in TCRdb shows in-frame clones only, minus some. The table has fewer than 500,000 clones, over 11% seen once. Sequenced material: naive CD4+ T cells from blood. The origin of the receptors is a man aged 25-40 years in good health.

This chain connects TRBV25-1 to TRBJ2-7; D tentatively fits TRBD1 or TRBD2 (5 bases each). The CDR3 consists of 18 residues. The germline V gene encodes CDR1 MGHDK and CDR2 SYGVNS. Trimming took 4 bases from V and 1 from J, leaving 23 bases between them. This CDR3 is CASSVWDLGDLSSYEQYV. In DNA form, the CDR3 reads TGTGCCAGCAGTGTGTGGGACCTCGGAGACTTGAGTTCCTACGAGCAGTACGTC.

CDR3: CASSRAGGSYEQYF. The CDR3 nucleotides read TGTGCCAGCAGCCGGGCCGGGGGATCCTACGAGCAGTACTTC. V gene TRBV5-4 combines with J gene TRBJ2-7, with D perhaps TRBD2 (6 bases). The germline V and J ends were trimmed by 4 bases and 1 base, with 12 bases remaining between them. The CDR3 spans 14 residues. Germline CDR1 SGHNT, CDR2 YYREEE (reference sequence).